The next 15 T cell receptor beta chains were all read from a single sample in a study of beta chain features in type 1 diabetes. The investigators reverse transcribed all of the isolated RNA, so they sequenced expressed TCRB transcripts. Data came from immunoSEQ multiplex PCR; TCRdb stores just in-frame clones and leaves some out. Found here are 250,000 to 300,000 clones, around 7.8% of them singletons; the top ten hold 1%. Source material: central memory CD4+ T cells from blood. Source of these receptors: a woman in her late teens or twenties in good health.

V gene TRBV5-1 combines with J gene TRBJ2-2, with D maybe TRBD2 (6 bases). Germline V gene sequence: CDR1 SGHRS, CDR2 YFSETQ. Trimming pared 2 bases from V and 3 bases from J, leaving 20 bases between. The CDR3 is made up of 18 amino acids. The DNA of the CDR3 is TGCGCCAGCAGCTTTTTGGAGGGAAAACGGGGTGACACCGGGGAGCTGTTTTTT. Amino acid sequence: CASSFLEGKRGDTGELFF. Combining the CDR3 with reference TRBV5-1 and TRBJ2-2 gives the whole variable domain KAGVTQTPRYLIKTRGQQVTLSCSPISGHRSVSWYQQTPGQGLQFLFEYFSETQRNKGNFPGRFSGRQFSNSRSEMNVSTLELGDSALYLCASSFLEGKRGDTGELFFGEGSRLTVL.

This chain joins TRBV30 and TRBJ1-2; 9 positions agree with TRBD1. The junction had 11 bases not matched to a gene; V was cut back by 3 bases and J by 6 bases. Germline V gives CDR1 GTSNPN, CDR2 SVGIG (reference sequence). The CDR3 length is 15 residues. The CDR3, as DNA: TGTGCCTGGAGCCCGCCCGGACAGGGGTGGGATGGCTACACCTTC. Amino acids: CAWSPPGQGWDGYTF.

This clone was found a few times. This chain connects TRBV7-9 to TRBJ2-3, with 10 positions matching TRBD2. CDR1 is SEHNR, CDR2 FQNEAQ, per germline (reference sequence). The CDR3 sequence is 17 residues long. V lost 5 bases, J lost 6 bases, and 14 bases stayed unmatched. This CDR3 reads CASSPTSGVSFMDTQYF. The CDR3 region has the DNA TGTGCCAGCAGCCCTACTAGCGGGGTCTCTTTTATGGATACGCAGTATTTT.

This clone was detected only a few times. V gene TRBV6-6 combines with J gene TRBJ2-1; D tentatively fits TRBD1 or TRBD2 (5 bases each). V gave up 6 bases and J gave up 2 bases, with 14 bases separating them. The CDR3 loop spans 15 amino acids. Germline V gene lookup returns CDR1 MNHNY and CDR2 SVGAGI (reference sequence). The CDR3 sequence: CASSQSGGTYNEQFF. The CDR3 DNA is TGTGCCAGCAGCCAAAGTGGGGGAACCTACAATGAGCAGTTCTTC.

This clone was counted a few times. Other DNA sequences in the sample encode the same CDR3. The chain recombines TRBV29-1 with TRBJ2-3; 7 nucleotides match TRBD2. Trimming cost V 7 bases and J 6 bases; bases outside gene matches: 1. CDR3 length: 10 amino acids. Germline V CDR1 and CDR2: SQVTM, ANQGSEA. DNA of the CDR3: TGCAGCGGGGGGGGTGATACGCAGTATTTT. Protein sequence: CSGGGDTQYF.

The chain has TRBV5-6 and TRBJ2-3, with TRBD1 matching 9 bases. The V gene end was trimmed by 4 bases and the J gene end by 8 bases; junction bases not matched to a gene: 8. CDR1 and CDR2 (germline): SGHDT, YYEEEE. The CDR3 totals 14 residues. CDR3 DNA: TGTGCCAGCAGCCGGGACAGGGAGGCAGCTACGCAGTATTTT. Translating gives CASSRDREAATQYF.

This clone was observed a handful of times. J is TRBJ2-7 and V is TRBV5-6; the match to TRBD1 covers 8 bases. With V trimmed by 9 bases and J by 4 bases, 12 bases remained unmatched. The CDR3 runs to 14 residues. The V gene's germline CDR1 is SGHDT and CDR2 YYEEEE. The CDR3 nucleotides are TGTGCCACCTCAACTATCAGGGGGCGGTACGAGCAGTACTTC. This codes for CATSTIRGRYEQYF.

This clone was observed many times. Other nucleotide sequences in the sample specify the same CDR3. V usage is TRBV7-9 and J usage is TRBJ2-5; D unresolved. Per germline, CDR1 SEHNR and CDR2 FQNEAQ (reference sequence). The CDR3 length is 12 residues. Trimming took 0 bases from V and 5 from J, leaving 4 bases between them. The CDR3: CASSLAQETQYF. For the CDR3, the DNA is TGTGCCAGCAGCTTAGCCCAGGAGACCCAGTACTTC.

This clone occurred many times. This chain uses TRBV12-2 with TRBJ2-1; the D call in the table, TRBD1, was not verified against the DNA. TRBV12-2 is a pseudogene segment. This CDR3 region has 18 residues. This CDR3 reads CASRFQGDRNDPYNEQFF. CDR3 nucleotide sequence: TGTGCAAGTCGGTTCCAAGGGGACAGGAATGACCCCTACAATGAGCAGTTCTTC.

Comment on this clone: This CDR3 is also generated by other DNA sequences in the sample. The V gene is TRBV2, the J gene TRBJ2-1; 10 bases map to TRBD2. Germline V gives CDR1 SNHLY, CDR2 FYNNEI. This CDR3 is built from 13 residues. V was clipped by 6 bases and J by 5 bases; unmatched bases: 1. CDR3 DNA: TGTGCCAGCAGACTAGCGGGGAACAATGAGCAGTTCTTC. Translation: CASRLAGNNEQFF.

The chain couples TRBV25-1 to TRBJ2-7, with D possibly being TRBD2 (6 bases). Germline assignment: CDR1 MGHDK and CDR2 SYGVNS. The CDR3 runs to 13 residues. V was pared by 10 bases and J by 9 bases, with 22 bases between. The CDR3: CATREGGSRGQYF. CDR3 in DNA: TGTGCCACGCGGGAAGGTGGATCAAGGGGGCAGTACTTC.

CDR3 sequence (DNA): TGTGCCAGCAGCAGACCGACAGGAACCTCTGGAAACACCATATATTTT. It codes for CASSRPTGTSGNTIYF. V is TRBV11-2 and J is TRBJ1-3, with D tentatively TRBD1 (6 bases). The CDR3 consists of 16 residues. The germline V gene encodes CDR1 SGHAT and CDR2 FQNNGV. V lost 5 bases and J 0 bases, leaving 14 bases between the germline ends.

This clone was detected only a few times. This chain connects TRBV7-9 to TRBJ1-1, with D unresolved. Between the trimmed V and J ends, which lost 3 bases and 7 bases, there was a span of 18 bases. Germline CDR1 and CDR2: SEHNR and FQNEAQ (reference sequence). The CDR3 extends over 15 amino acids. The CDR3: CASSLTSPGNIEAFF. For the CDR3, the DNA is TGTGCCAGCAGCTTGACGAGCCCCGGTAATATTGAAGCTTTCTTT.

This clone has more than one count but fewer than ten. In DNA form, the CDR3 reads TGCAGCGTCGCCCTCGGGGCAGGGGGCTTCACTGAAGCTTTCTTT. It specifies CSVALGAGGFTEAFF. The genes are TRBV29-1 and TRBJ1-1, with 8 bases aligning to TRBD1. The CDR3 sequence is 15 residues long. Trimming at V came to 6 bases and at J to 4 bases, leaving 13 bases not matched to a gene. The germline V gene has CDR1 SQVTM and CDR2 ANQGSEA.

Worth noting for this clone: This sample includes further DNA sequences coding for the same CDR3. The chain is built from TRBV5-6 and TRBJ1-2; possible D gene TRBD1, 6 bases. Germline V gene sequence: CDR1 SGHDT, CDR2 YYEEEE. This CDR3 region has 12 residues. V dropped 4 bases and J dropped 7 bases, with 11 bases sitting between them. The CDR3 spells CASSPTGRGYTF. The CDR3 region has the DNA TGTGCCAGCAGCCCCACAGGGCGTGGCTACACCTTC.